These 10 T cell receptor beta chains came from one sample sequenced in a study of cytomegalovirus exposure and HLA in healthy donors. The PCR employed 60 Vbeta primers together with 13 Jbeta primers. The method was immunoSEQ multiplex PCR; TCRdb's version includes in-frame clones alone and lacks a portion of them. The table lists approximately 150,000 clones, about 70% of them singletons. Sequenced material: PBMCs. The receptors were sampled from a woman aged 18-29 years in good health and CMV-seropositive.

V gene TRBV9 combines with J gene TRBJ2-1; tentative D call: TRBD2 (6 bases). Deletions cut 0 bases from V and 9 bases from J, with 16 bases between. CDR3 length: 15 amino acids. Per germline, CDR1 SGDLS and CDR2 YYNGEE. CDR3 region: CASSVGGGATGEQFF. The CDR3, as DNA: TGTGCCAGCAGCGTAGGTGGCGGGGCCACTGGTGAGCAGTTCTTC.

This chain links TRBV7-9 with TRBJ1-1; a possible D gene is TRBD1 (6 bases). This CDR3 has 13 amino acids. V was clipped by 5 bases and J by 10 bases, with 17 bases between them. CDR1 is SEHNR, CDR2 FQNEAQ, per germline (reference sequence). This chain's CDR3 is CASSPLVGQRAFF. The DNA for the CDR3 is TGTGCCAGCAGCCCCCTAGTGGGACAACGAGCTTTCTTT.

CDR3 coding DNA: TGTGCCAGCAGGGGACAGGGTCATAGCACAGATACGCAGTATTTT. Encoded protein: CASRGQGHSTDTQYF. The chain has TRBV27 and TRBJ2-3, with TRBD1 matching over 9 bases. The CDR3 spans 15 residues. CDR1 and CDR2 (germline): MNHEY, SMNVEV (reference sequence). V shed 6 bases and J 0 bases; nucleotides not matched to a gene: 4.

The chain carries TRBV9 and TRBJ2-7; D uncertain. CDR3 length: 14 residues. CDR1 and CDR2 from the germline V gene are SGDLS and YYNGEE. V was pared by 3 bases and J by 1 base, with 11 bases between. CDR3 bases: TGTGCCAGCAGCGCCAATCCAGGTTCCTACGAGCAGTACTTC. Amino acids: CASSANPGSYEQYF.

The chain recombines TRBV11-2 with TRBJ2-7, with a tentative D call TRBD2 (6 bases). Trimming took off 5 bases at V and 3 bases at J, with 20 bases between the two ends. The germline gives CDR1 SGHAT, CDR2 FQNNGV. CDR3 length equals 16 residues. In nucleotides, the CDR3 is TGTGCCAGCAGCCACATCGTGGGGACTCAAAGCTACGAGCAGTACTTC. It codes for CASSHIVGTQSYEQYF.

The genes are TRBV29-1 and TRBJ2-1; 13 nucleotides align to TRBD2. V shed 5 bases and J 5 bases; nucleotides not matched to a gene: 9. The CDR3 covers 16 residues. Germline V gene sequence: CDR1 SQVTM, CDR2 ANQGSEA. This chain's CDR3 is CSVSFLGLAGNNEQFF. CDR3 bases: TGCAGCGTTAGTTTCTTGGGACTAGCGGGGAACAATGAGCAGTTCTTC.

This clone was recorded a few times. The chain carries TRBV5-1 and TRBJ1-1, with 7 bases identical to TRBD1. The V gene's germline CDR1 is SGHRS and CDR2 YFSETQ. CDR3 length: 13 residues. The junction had 6 bases not matched to a gene; V was cut back by 5 bases and J by 5 bases. The CDR3 region is CASRPNRGTEAFF. The DNA for the CDR3 is TGCGCCAGCAGGCCCAACAGGGGAACTGAAGCTTTCTTT.

This clone showed up just a few times. The CDR3 nucleotides are TGCGCCAGCAGCTTGGTATACTGGTTATATGGCTACACCTTC. Protein sequence: CASSLVYWLYGYTF. V gene TRBV5-1 combines with J gene TRBJ1-2; unclear D gene. Germline V gene sequence: CDR1 SGHRS, CDR2 YFSETQ. The germline V and J ends were trimmed by 0 bases and 5 bases, with 11 bases remaining between them. CDR3 length equals 14 residues.

This chain connects TRBV27 to TRBJ1-1; D might be TRBD1 (6 bases). Trimming took off 2 bases at V and 3 bases at J, with 13 bases between the two ends. Germline V lookup: CDR1 MNHEY, CDR2 SMNVEV (reference sequence). This CDR3 is built from 15 residues. The DNA for the CDR3 is TGTGCCAGCAGTTTAACTGTCAGGGGATACACTGAAGCTTTCTTT. This sequence encodes CASSLTVRGYTEAFF.

J is TRBJ2-3 and V is TRBV5-1, with D uncertain. The V end lost 9 bases, the J end lost 2 bases, and 13 bases lay between the germline ends. Germline-derived CDR1 and CDR2 are SGHRS and YFSETQ. This CDR3 spans 13 amino acids. This chain's CDR3 is CATGPQPTDTQYF. CDR3 coding DNA: TGCGCCACAGGCCCTCAGCCCACAGATACGCAGTATTTT.